The 31 T cell receptor beta chains below all came from one sample that was sequenced in a study of OX40 agonist ivuxolimab in advanced cancers. This table comes from immunoSEQ multiplex PCR, and its TCRdb copy is limited to in-frame clones, with some not included. Among 35,000 to 45,000 clones, around 89% were seen once, and the ten largest hold 4% to 5%. This material consisted of CD4+ or CD8+ T cells sorted from blood, taken in a trial of the OX40 agonist ivuxolimab. These receptors were obtained from an adult with an advanced solid tumor such as melanoma, head and neck, liver or kidney cancer.

In DNA, the CDR3 is TGTGCCAGCAGTTTTGATAGGGGTGCTGAAAAACTGTTTTTT. Translated: CASSFDRGAEKLFF. The rearrangement links TRBV27 to TRBJ1-4, with D tentatively TRBD1 (5 bases). Germline V CDR1 and CDR2: MNHEY, SMNVEV (reference sequence). The germline V and J ends were trimmed by 3 bases and 7 bases, with 12 bases remaining between them. The CDR3 consists of 14 residues.

This chain joins TRBV11-2 and TRBJ2-1; 8 bases map to TRBD1. The germline gives CDR1 SGHAT, CDR2 FQNNGV. The CDR3 covers 19 residues. After removal of 2 bases from V and 8 bases from J, the junction contained 20 bases not matched to a gene. The CDR3 reads CASSLYVFGPRQGAYEQFF. CDR3 in DNA: TGTGCCAGCAGCTTATACGTCTTTGGGCCAAGGCAGGGGGCCTATGAGCAGTTCTTC. The whole variable domain, filled in from reference TRBV11-2 and TRBJ2-1, reads EAGVAQSPRYKIIEKRQSVAFWCNPISGHATLYWYQQILGQGPKLLIQFQNNGVVDDSQLPKDRFSAERLKGVDSTLKIQPAKLEDSAVYLCASSLYVFGPRQGAYEQFFGPGTRLTVL.

The chain employs TRBV30 and TRBJ2-4; D is possibly TRBD1 (5 bases). Trimming left V 2 bases short and J 2 bases short, with 16 bases between. Germline values: CDR1 GTSNPN, CDR2 SVGIG (reference sequence). The CDR3 contains 16 residues. CDR3: CAWSQGRKVPKNIQYF. The CDR3 DNA reads TGTGCCTGGAGTCAGGGCAGGAAGGTGCCCAAAAACATTCAGTACTTC.

CDR3 sequence: CAGTKYPGQGFSYGYTF. The CDR3 bases are TGTGCCGGCACAAAATACCCCGGGCAGGGCTTTAGCTATGGCTACACCTTC. This chain uses TRBV27 with TRBJ1-2, with a possible D match to TRBD1 (5 bases). The CDR3 contains 17 residues. Germline V gives CDR1 MNHEY, CDR2 SMNVEV (reference sequence). Trimming cost V 11 bases and J 4 bases, with 29 bases left between them.

J is TRBJ1-1 and V is TRBV28; tentatively, D is TRBD1 (5 bases). The CDR3 sequence is 16 residues long. Germline values: CDR1 MDHEN, CDR2 SYDVKM. Trimming left V 4 bases short and J 1 base short, with 16 bases between. CDR3 protein: CASSSPSGVANTEAFF. The CDR3 nucleotides read TGTGCCAGCAGTTCCCCCTCGGGGGTGGCGAACACTGAAGCTTTCTTT.

The chain links TRBV7-9 to TRBJ2-1; 7 bases are a match to TRBD2. CDR3 length: 16 amino acids. V shed 5 bases, J shed 2 bases, and the junction held 9 bases outside the gene matches. Per germline, CDR1 SEHNR and CDR2 FQNEAQ (reference sequence). The CDR3 protein is CASSPGAGDPYNEQFF. DNA for the CDR3: TGTGCCAGCAGCCCCGGCGCGGGGGACCCCTACAATGAGCAGTTCTTC.

The chain employs TRBV7-2 and TRBJ2-7; 10 nucleotides agree with TRBD1. The CDR3 contains 15 residues. The germline V gene has CDR1 SGHTA and CDR2 FQGNSA. The J segment lost 2 bases and the V segment lost 5 bases, leaving 6 bases of the junction unmatched. The CDR3 loop reads CASSPRTGGTYEQYF. As DNA, the CDR3 is TGTGCCAGCAGCCCCCGGACAGGGGGGACCTACGAGCAGTACTTC.

This sequence joins TRBV28 and TRBJ1-5, with 9 bases matching TRBD1. The CDR3 length is 15 residues. Germline CDR1 and CDR2: MDHEN and SYDVKM. V was pared by 6 bases and J by 3 bases, with 6 bases of the junction left unmatched. The CDR3 protein is CASSPGTGFNQPQHF. The DNA for the CDR3 is TGTGCCAGCAGCCCCGGGACAGGGTTCAATCAGCCCCAGCATTTT.

The chain joins TRBV18 to TRBJ2-1, with 8 bases lining up with TRBD1. Germline lookup yields CDR1 KGHSH and CDR2 LQKENI. CDR3 length: 15 residues. The ends lost 2 bases at V and 2 bases at J; junction bases unmatched: 2. CDR3 region: CASSPGTGAYNEQFF. The CDR3 DNA follows: TGTGCCAGCTCACCAGGGACAGGAGCCTACAATGAGCAGTTCTTC.

V usage is TRBV30 and J usage is TRBJ2-3; D remains unclear. The germline V gene has CDR1 GTSNPN and CDR2 SVGIG (reference sequence). This CDR3 region has 14 residues. Trimming removed 5 bases from V and 0 bases from J, with 12 bases in between. CDR3 amino acids: CAWARSPSTDTQYF. The CDR3 DNA is TGTGCCTGGGCCCGGAGCCCTAGCACAGATACGCAGTATTTT.

The chain combines TRBV30 with TRBJ1-5, with D perhaps TRBD1 (6 bases). V lost 3 bases, J lost 5 bases, and 17 bases lay in between. The germline CDR1 and CDR2 sequences are GTSNPN and SVGIG (reference sequence). This CDR3 contains 15 residues. As DNA, the CDR3 is TGTGCCTGGAGACGAATTGGGGAGGGGGATCAGCCCCAGCATTTT. This translates into CAWRRIGEGDQPQHF.

This clone has a handful of counts. This sequence joins TRBV6-1 and TRBJ1-1; D uncertain. Trimming took 1 base from V and 7 from J, leaving 19 bases between them. The CDR3 loop spans 16 amino acids. Germline V CDR1 and CDR2: MNHNS, SASEGT. In nucleotides, the CDR3 is TGTGCCAGCAGTGAAGTAGCCCCTCTGGACTCTCTTGAAGCTTTCTTT. Translation: CASSEVAPLDSLEAFF.

The V gene is TRBV2, the J gene TRBJ1-1; 9 positions match TRBD1. There are 14 residues in the CDR3. V was pared by 7 bases and J by 3 bases, with 6 bases of the junction left unmatched. The germline gives CDR1 SNHLY, CDR2 FYNNEI. The CDR3 DNA sequence: TGTGCCAGCACCTTACAGGGGGCTGACACTGAAGCTTTCTTT. It specifies CASTLQGADTEAFF.

Concerning this clone: Other nucleotide sequences in the sample specify the same CDR3. This chain uses TRBV7-9 with TRBJ2-7; TRBD2 matches at 11 bases. V shed 10 bases, J shed 1 base, and the junction held 3 bases outside the gene matches. Germline V CDR1 and CDR2: SEHNR, FQNEAQ (reference sequence). The CDR3 is 13 amino acids. This CDR3 reads CATGTSGSYEQYF. Here the CDR3 DNA reads TGTGCCACCGGGACTAGCGGATCCTACGAGCAGTACTTC. Filled out from reference TRBV7-9 and TRBJ2-7, the complete variable domain reads DTGVSQNPRHKITKRGQNVTFRCDPISEHNRLYWYRQTLGQGPEFLTYFQNEAQLEKSRLLSDRFSAERPKGSFSTLEIQRTEQGDSAMYLCATGTSGSYEQYFGPGTRLTVT.

The V gene is TRBV30, the J gene TRBJ2-3, with TRBD1 identical over 7 bases. Germline V lookup: CDR1 GTSNPN, CDR2 SVGIG (reference sequence). The CDR3 spans 15 residues. Losses at the gene ends were 3 bases for V and 4 bases for J; bases not matched to a gene: 10. CDR3 coding DNA: TGTGCCTGGAGCCTAGGACAGGTGGGGGCAGATACGCAGTATTTT. Residues: CAWSLGQVGADTQYF.

This chain connects TRBV9 to TRBJ1-3; unclear D gene. The CDR3 spans 17 residues. The V end lost 0 bases, the J end lost 0 bases, and 13 bases lay between the germline ends. Germline lookup yields CDR1 SGDLS and CDR2 YYNGEE. For the CDR3, the DNA is TGTGCCAGCAGCGTAGGGCCCACGACGTTCTCTGGAAACACCATATATTTT. It encodes CASSVGPTTFSGNTIYF.

The chain recombines TRBV5-1 with TRBJ1-1; tentatively, D is TRBD1 (5 bases). V was shortened by 0 bases and J by 3 bases, with 9 bases between the two germline ends. Germline-derived CDR1 and CDR2 are SGHRS and YFSETQ. The CDR3 runs to 14 residues. As DNA, the CDR3 is TGCGCCAGCAGCTTGGGCGACAGCTACACTGAAGCTTTCTTT. This sequence encodes CASSLGDSYTEAFF.

V and J are TRBV5-4 and TRBJ2-3; D may be TRBD1 or TRBD2 (6 bases each). Germline V gene lookup returns CDR1 SGHNT and CDR2 YYREEE (reference sequence). Trimming left V 3 bases short and J 5 bases short, with 16 bases between. The CDR3 sequence is 15 residues long. Here the CDR3 reads CASSYGPGEEDTQYF. CDR3 nucleotide sequence: TGTGCCAGCAGCTATGGCCCAGGGGAGGAAGATACGCAGTATTTT.

The J gene is TRBJ1-1, the V gene TRBV18; D uncertain. The V gene lost 1 base and the J gene lost 6 bases, with 9 bases spanning the gap. The CDR3 has 13 residues. CDR1 is KGHSH, CDR2 LQKENI, per germline. CDR3 in amino acids: CASSPQGRAEAFF. CDR3 coding DNA: TGTGCCAGCTCACCACAGGGAAGGGCTGAAGCTTTCTTT.

This chain links TRBV27 with TRBJ1-2; 9 positions agree with TRBD1. Germline V gene sequence: CDR1 MNHEY, CDR2 SMNVEV (reference sequence). Unmatched junction bases numbered 5, after V lost 3 bases and J lost 6 bases. This CDR3 has 14 amino acids. CDR3 amino acids: CASSFLDRGDGYTF. In DNA, the CDR3 is TGTGCCAGCAGTTTCCTGGACAGGGGAGATGGCTACACCTTC.

The J gene is TRBJ2-6, the V gene TRBV27; D gene uncertain. CDR1 and CDR2 from the germline V gene are MNHEY and SMNVEV (reference sequence). This CDR3 spans 13 amino acids. The V gene lost 6 bases and the J gene lost 0 bases, with 3 bases spanning the gap. CDR3 in amino acids: CASSGSGANVLTF. Written as DNA, the CDR3 is TGTGCCAGCAGCGGCTCTGGGGCCAACGTCCTGACTTTC.

The chain has TRBV6-1 and TRBJ2-2; 10 bases fit TRBD1. V trimming: 6 bases; J trimming: 5 bases; junction bases outside the gene matches: 6. From germline, CDR1 is MNHNS and CDR2 SASEGT. This CDR3 comprises 15 residues. CDR3 DNA sequence: TGTGCCAGCAGGACAGGGGGCGCAGGTACCGGGGAGCTGTTTTTT. Translating it yields CASRTGGAGTGELFF.

Regarding this clone: One junction end disagrees with the germline gene, perhaps due to a read error. This chain joins TRBV5-6 and TRBJ2-7, with D possibly being TRBD1 or TRBD2 (5 bases each). The germline V gene encodes CDR1 SGHDT and CDR2 YYEEEE. CDR3 size: 13 residues. The CDR3 region has the DNA TGTGCCAGCAGCCCCTCCAGCCACGGGACGCTCGACTTC. Translation gives CASSPSSHGTLDF.

The chain is built from TRBV4-2 and TRBJ2-3; tentative D call: TRBD2 (6 bases). CDR3 size: 17 residues. V dropped 4 bases and J dropped 4 bases, with 21 bases sitting between them. Germline V gives CDR1 LGHNA, CDR2 YNFKEQ. CDR3: CASSPRAGPSDPDTQYF. The CDR3, as DNA: TGTGCCAGCAGCCCCCGGGCGGGGCCCTCGGACCCAGATACGCAGTATTTT.

The chain uses TRBV2 and TRBJ1-2, with 7 bases lining up with TRBD1. Germline CDR1 SNHLY, CDR2 FYNNEI. The V and J ends lost 2 bases and 4 bases, in that order; junction bases with no gene match: 10. The CDR3 extends over 16 amino acids. Here the CDR3 reads CASSETGETQIYGYTF. The CDR3 DNA sequence: TGTGCCAGCAGTGAAACAGGGGAAACACAAATCTATGGCTACACCTTC.

This chain joins TRBV30 and TRBJ2-5, with 14 bases lining up with TRBD2. The CDR3 is 15 residues long. Trimming took 2 bases from V and 5 from J; bases not matched to a gene: 4. Germline CDR1 reads GTSNPN; CDR2 reads SVGIG (reference sequence). The CDR3 is CAWSPGLAGVETQYF. The CDR3 DNA reads as TGTGCCTGGAGTCCGGGACTAGCGGGAGTGGAGACCCAGTACTTC.

The chain recombines TRBV28 with TRBJ1-2; D call uncertain. CDR1 and CDR2 (germline): MDHEN, SYDVKM. This CDR3 spans 16 amino acids. V shed 4 bases and J shed 4 bases, with 19 bases lying between them. The CDR3 is CASSSPRSTAIYGYTF. The DNA of the CDR3 is TGTGCCAGCAGTTCGCCTCGGTCCACTGCTATCTATGGCTACACCTTC.

V and J are TRBV7-9 and TRBJ1-2, with a tentative D call TRBD1 (6 bases). Trimming removed 3 bases from V and 7 bases from J, with 15 bases in between. The germline V gene encodes CDR1 SEHNR and CDR2 FQNEAQ (reference sequence). The CDR3 is made up of 14 amino acids. The CDR3 sequence: CASSLPTKGGGYTF. The CDR3 DNA is TGTGCCAGCAGCTTGCCGACTAAGGGGGGTGGCTACACCTTC.

The rearrangement links TRBV7-9 to TRBJ2-7, with no clear D. The CDR3 runs to 14 residues. V dropped 1 base and J dropped 3 bases, with 10 bases sitting between them. Germline values: CDR1 SEHNR, CDR2 FQNEAQ (reference sequence). The DNA of the CDR3 is TGTGCCAGCAGCTTAGGCGCAGCAAACTACGAGCAGTACTTC. Translating gives CASSLGAANYEQYF.

The V gene is TRBV4-2, the J gene TRBJ2-2; D unresolved. This CDR3 spans 14 amino acids. Germline loops: CDR1 LGHNA, CDR2 YNFKEQ. With 4 bases removed from V and 5 bases from J, the gap between germline ends came to 11 bases. CDR3 loop: CASSLRTQTGELFF. CDR3 bases: TGTGCCAGCAGCCTACGGACCCAAACCGGGGAGCTGTTTTTT.

The rearrangement joins TRBV6-5 to TRBJ1-1; D unresolved. CDR3 length: 14 residues. V was pared by 0 bases and J by 3 bases, with 8 bases between. Germline CDR1 MNHEY, CDR2 SVGAGI. The CDR3 is CASSYSIRDTEAFF. CDR3 DNA: TGTGCCAGCAGTTACTCGATCCGGGACACTGAAGCTTTCTTT.